The 9 T cell receptor beta chains listed next were all sequenced from one sample in a study of T cell responses to AZD1222 COVID-19 vaccine. Sequenced by immunoSEQ multiplex PCR; TCRdb stores in-frame clones only, minus some. The sample holds some 99,000 clones; approximately 85% are singletons and the top ten take about 13%. The starting material was peripheral blood, obtained on day 0 of MenACWY control vaccination. The source of these receptors is an adult in good health.

The chain is built from TRBV27 and TRBJ1-1; D remains ambiguous. Germline CDR1 reads MNHEY; CDR2 reads SMNVEV (reference sequence). The CDR3 has 14 residues. The germline V and J ends were trimmed by 4 bases and 1 base, with 10 bases remaining between them. The chain's CDR3 is CASSYGASNTEAFF. The DNA for the CDR3 is TGTGCCAGCAGTTACGGCGCGTCGAACACTGAAGCTTTCTTT.

The chain has TRBV7-6 and TRBJ1-1; a weak D match, TRBD1 (5 bases). Germline CDR1 SGHVS, CDR2 FNYEAQ. The CDR3 contains 15 residues. V was shortened by 5 bases and J by 5 bases, with 18 bases between the two germline ends. CDR3 loop: CASSPDGRGGTEAFF. The CDR3 nucleotides read TGTGCCAGCAGCCCCGACGGCCGGGGCGGAACTGAAGCTTTCTTT.

The chain uses TRBV6-5 and TRBJ2-1, with no clear D. The CDR3 consists of 15 residues. Trimming took off 2 bases at V and 0 bases at J, with 8 bases between the two ends. CDR1 and CDR2 (germline): MNHEY, SVGAGI. This CDR3 reads CASSYGVTSYNEQFF. In nucleotides, the CDR3 is TGTGCCAGCAGTTACGGGGTGACCTCCTACAATGAGCAGTTCTTC.

In its sample, this clone was seen once. This chain connects TRBV27 to TRBJ1-1; D call uncertain. Trimming took off 2 bases at V and 0 bases at J, with 7 bases between the two ends. The CDR3 runs 14 residues. Germline assignment: CDR1 MNHEY and CDR2 SMNVEV (reference sequence). The CDR3 is CASSLSQVNTEAFF. The CDR3 nucleotides read TGTGCCAGCAGTTTAAGTCAAGTGAACACTGAAGCTTTCTTT.

This clone appeared many times. The V gene is TRBV29-1, the J gene TRBJ1-2; D remains unclear. Germline CDR1 and CDR2: SQVTM and ANQGSEA. The CDR3 extends over 13 amino acids. Trimming pared 7 bases from V and 3 bases from J, leaving 15 bases between. The CDR3 coding sequence is TGCAGCGCCGGACCCGACGGGGACTATGGCTACACCTTC. It codes for CSAGPDGDYGYTF.

The rearrangement joins TRBV18 to TRBJ1-3; D unresolved. V lost 0 bases and J lost 4, with 7 bases in between. The V gene's germline CDR1 is KGHSH and CDR2 LQKENI. The CDR3 loop spans 14 amino acids. The CDR3 DNA sequence: TGTGCCAGCTCACCACCAGCCAGCGGAAACACCATATATTTT. As protein: CASSPPASGNTIYF.

The chain employs TRBV5-5 and TRBJ2-1; 15 nucleotides agree with TRBD2. V lost 0 bases and J lost 0; bases outside the gene matches: 4. This CDR3 comprises 19 residues. CDR1 and CDR2 (germline): SGHKS, YYEKEE (reference sequence). CDR3 sequence (DNA): TGTGCCAGCAGCTTGGTGGGACTAGCGGGGGGAAGCTCCTACAATGAGCAGTTCTTC. Translated, it gives CASSLVGLAGGSSYNEQFF.

The gene calls are TRBV5-1 and TRBJ2-1; weak D call: TRBD2 (6 bases). V shed 5 bases and J shed 10 bases, with 13 bases lying between them. This CDR3 contains 12 residues. Germline assignment: CDR1 SGHRS and CDR2 YFSETQ. CDR3 protein: CASRGGEPEQFF. CDR3 coding DNA: TGCGCCAGCAGGGGGGGAGAGCCGGAGCAGTTCTTC.

The rearrangement joins TRBV5-1 to TRBJ2-3; D not resolved. CDR3 length: 13 amino acids. Germline assignment: CDR1 SGHRS and CDR2 YFSETQ. V lost 7 bases and J 4 bases, leaving 13 bases between the germline ends. This CDR3 is CASLGEWSDTQYF. Written as DNA, the CDR3 is TGCGCCAGCTTAGGAGAGTGGTCAGATACGCAGTATTTT.